These 5 T cell receptor beta chains share one sample of origin, sequenced in a study of blood T cell repertoires in COVID-19 (dated by TCRdb to about 2020). Libraries were made using the immunoSEQ multiplex PCR assay. TCRdb carries this immuneACCESS record with in-frame sequences only. Its versions omit some clonotypes, under half of them owing to an unresolved V gene in the studies checked, with the rest unexplained. A total of 53,000 or so clones appear in this sample, around 86% of them only once. The leading ten clones occupy around 2.9% of the sample. Sequencing was done on a sample of peripheral blood. The source of these receptors is an older man with acute or convalescent COVID-19.

The CDR3 DNA reads as TGTGCCAGCAGCAACCAGGGATCCTATAATTCACCCCTCCACTTT. Encoded protein: CASSNQGSYNSPLHF. The chain couples TRBV6-5 to TRBJ1-6; tentatively, D is TRBD1 (5 bases). CDR1 and CDR2 from the germline V gene are MNHEY and SVGAGI. This CDR3 has 15 amino acids. V dropped 6 bases and J dropped 1 base, with 10 bases sitting between them.

The J gene is TRBJ2-5, the V gene TRBV9, with 8 bases matching TRBD1. Losses at the gene ends were 4 bases for V and 7 bases for J; bases not matched to a gene: 15. There are 16 residues in the CDR3. The germline gives CDR1 SGDLS, CDR2 YYNGEE. The CDR3 protein is CASSFGEGGQAGTQYF. CDR3 nucleotide sequence: TGTGCCAGCAGCTTCGGGGAAGGGGGACAGGCCGGGACCCAGTACTTC.

This clone was picked up one time. This chain connects TRBV7-8 to TRBJ1-1; D uncertain. Trimming took off 5 bases at V and 4 bases at J, with 11 bases between the two ends. In germline, CDR1 is SGHVS, CDR2 FQNEAQ. This CDR3 has 13 amino acids. CDR3 sequence: CASSETLGTEAFF. CDR3 nucleotide sequence: TGTGCCAGCAGCGAGACGCTAGGCACTGAAGCTTTCTTT.

The chain uses TRBV25-1 and TRBJ1-6; D uncertain. The ends were cut back, 3 bases at V and 14 bases at J, with 23 bases in the middle. The germline CDR1 and CDR2 sequences are MGHDK and SYGVNS. There are 16 residues in the CDR3. The DNA of the CDR3 is TGTGCCAGCAGTGACGGCGGGTCAGCAATAATTCGCACCCTCCACTTT. Translated: CASSDGGSAIIRTLHF.

V and J are TRBV7-6 and TRBJ1-4; the match to TRBD1 covers 10 bases. V gave up 5 bases and J gave up 4 bases; unmatched junction bases: 4. The CDR3 consists of 15 residues. Germline lookup yields CDR1 SGHVS and CDR2 FNYEAQ. This chain's CDR3 is CASSRDRGNNEKLFF. Written as DNA, the CDR3 is TGTGCCAGCAGCAGGGACAGGGGTAATAATGAAAAACTGTTTTTT.